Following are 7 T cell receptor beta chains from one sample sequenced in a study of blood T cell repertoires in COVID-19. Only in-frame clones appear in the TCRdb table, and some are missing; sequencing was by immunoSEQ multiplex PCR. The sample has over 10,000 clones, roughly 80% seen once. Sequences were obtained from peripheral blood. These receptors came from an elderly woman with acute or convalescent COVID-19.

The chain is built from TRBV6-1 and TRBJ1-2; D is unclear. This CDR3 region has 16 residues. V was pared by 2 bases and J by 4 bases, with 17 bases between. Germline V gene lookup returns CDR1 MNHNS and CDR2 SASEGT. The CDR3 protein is CASSEFGPVEGYGYTF. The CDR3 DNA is TGTGCCAGCAGTGAATTTGGACCAGTCGAGGGCTATGGCTACACCTTC.

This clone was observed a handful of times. The CDR3 nucleotides read TGCAGCGTCCTACCGGGACAGGGGGCCGGTGGCTACACCTTC. It encodes CSVLPGQGAGGYTF. The V and J genes are TRBV29-1 and TRBJ1-2; 12 positions agree with TRBD1. Germline trimming cut 6 bases from V and 7 bases from J; bases unmatched to any gene: 9. The CDR3 runs 14 residues. CDR1 is SQVTM, CDR2 ANQGSEA, per germline. The full variable domain, rest sourced from reference TRBV29-1 and TRBJ1-2, is SAVISQKPSRDICQRGTSLTIQCQVDSQVTMMFWYRQQPGQSLTLIATANQGSEATYESGFVIDKFPISRPNLTFSTLTVSNMSPEDSSIYLCSVLPGQGAGGYTFGSGTRLTVV.

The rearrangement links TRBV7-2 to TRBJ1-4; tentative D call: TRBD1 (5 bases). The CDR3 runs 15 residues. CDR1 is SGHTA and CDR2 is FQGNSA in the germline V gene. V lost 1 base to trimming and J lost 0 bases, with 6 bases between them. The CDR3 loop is CASSLVRATNEKLFF. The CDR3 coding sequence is TGTGCCAGCAGCTTAGTCAGGGCAACTAATGAAAAACTGTTTTTT. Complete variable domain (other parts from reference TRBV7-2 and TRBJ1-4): GAGVSQSPSNKVTEKGKDVELRCDPISGHTALYWYRQSLGQGLEFLIYFQGNSAPDKSGLPSDRFSAERTGGSVSTLTIQRTQQEDSAVYLCASSLVRATNEKLFFGSGTQLSVL.

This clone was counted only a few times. The CDR3 nucleotides are TGTGCCATAGGGGAAGAGACCCAGTACTTC. Translated: CAIGEETQYF. The rearrangement uses TRBV2 and TRBJ2-5; the D gene is possibly TRBD1 (5 bases). Per germline, CDR1 SNHLY and CDR2 FYNNEI. The CDR3 is made up of 10 amino acids. The V end was cut by 10 bases, the J end by 3 bases, with 6 bases between.

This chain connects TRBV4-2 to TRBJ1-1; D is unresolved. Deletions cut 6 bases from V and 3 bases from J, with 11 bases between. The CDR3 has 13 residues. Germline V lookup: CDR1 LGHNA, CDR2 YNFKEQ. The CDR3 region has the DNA TGTGCCAGCAGACACGTCCTGGACACTGAAGCTTTCTTT. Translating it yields CASRHVLDTEAFF.

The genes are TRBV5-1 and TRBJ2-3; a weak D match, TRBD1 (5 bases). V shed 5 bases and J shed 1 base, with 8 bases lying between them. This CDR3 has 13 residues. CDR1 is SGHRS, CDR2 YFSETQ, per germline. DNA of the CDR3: TGCGCCAGCAGGACAGCTGGCACAGATACGCAGTATTTT. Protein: CASRTAGTDTQYF.

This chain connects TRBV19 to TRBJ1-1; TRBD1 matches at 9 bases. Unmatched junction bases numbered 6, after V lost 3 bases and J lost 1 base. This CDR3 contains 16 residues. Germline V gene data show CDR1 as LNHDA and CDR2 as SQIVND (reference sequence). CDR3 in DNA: TGTGCCAGTAGTATTCGGGGACAGGGAACGAACACTGAAGCTTTCTTT. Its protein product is CASSIRGQGTNTEAFF.